The 31 T cell receptor beta chains presented below share a single source sample, sequenced in a study of shared clonotypes between healthy human individuals. Clones were read by immunoSEQ multiplex PCR, and TCRdb kept only the in-frame ones, dropping some. Altogether 1.5 million to 1.9 million clones are present, around 98% being singletons, with the ten largest covering around 0.47%. The source material was naive CD4+ T cells sorted from blood. Subset of the sample: CD45RA+ positively selected. The receptor set was obtained from a man aged 30 to 39 in good health.

Turning to this clone: This specimen includes other DNA sequences encoding the same CDR3. The rearrangement joins TRBV19 to TRBJ1-2; tentatively, D is TRBD1 (5 bases). The germline V gene has CDR1 LNHDA and CDR2 SQIVND (reference sequence). The CDR3 contains 13 residues. Trimming stripped 3 bases from V and 4 bases from J, with 9 bases between. CDR3 sequence: CASSMAGSYGYTF. DNA for the CDR3: TGTGCCAGTAGTATGGCAGGGAGCTATGGCTACACCTTC.

V and J are TRBV7-6 and TRBJ1-1; 7 bases agree with TRBD1. CDR1 and CDR2 (germline): SGHVS, FNYEAQ. The CDR3 contains 14 residues. Trimming cost V 4 bases and J 5 bases; bases outside gene matches: 7. The CDR3 DNA is TGTGCCAGCAGCTCCCAAAGGGGGCTTACTGAAGCTTTCTTT. This encodes CASSSQRGLTEAFF.

V and J are TRBV11-2 and TRBJ1-5; D is uncertain. Per the germline V gene, CDR1 is SGHAT and CDR2 is FQNNGV. This CDR3 is 13 amino acids long. V was clipped by 0 bases and J by 8 bases, with 8 bases between them. Written as DNA, the CDR3 is TGTGCCAGCAGCTTAGACCGGACGGAGCCCCAGCATTTT. Protein product: CASSLDRTEPQHF.

The CDR3 sequence is CASSHPDSPIGETQYF. The CDR3 coding sequence is TGTGCCAGCAGCCATCCTGACTCCCCCATCGGAGAGACCCAGTACTTC. The chain recombines TRBV14 with TRBJ2-5; D call uncertain. The V end was cut by 3 bases, the J end by 4 bases, with 18 bases between. CDR3 length: 16 amino acids. Germline V gives CDR1 SGHDN, CDR2 FVKESK. The variable domain in full, completed from reference TRBV14 and TRBJ2-5, reads EAGVTQFPSHSVIEKGQTVTLRCDPISGHDNLYWYRRVMGKEIKFLLHFVKESKQDESGMPNNRFLAERTGGTYSTLKVQPAELEDSGVYFCASSHPDSPIGETQYFGPGTRLLVL.

This chain uses TRBV6-4 with TRBJ2-3; no definite D call. The V end lost 0 bases, the J end lost 5 bases, and 6 bases lay between the germline ends. This CDR3 has 13 amino acids. Germline-derived CDR1 and CDR2 are MRHNA and SNTAGT. The CDR3 is CASSDSRLDTQYF. The CDR3 DNA follows: TGTGCCAGCAGTGACTCGAGACTAGATACGCAGTATTTT.

This clone showed up just once. V is TRBV14 and J is TRBJ1-4; D gene uncertain. Germline assignment: CDR1 SGHDN and CDR2 FVKESK. Trimming shortened V by 6 bases and J by 2 bases, and 13 bases separated the two germline ends. This CDR3 region has 15 residues. The CDR3: CASSPRRVTNEKLFF. The CDR3 nucleotides are TGTGCCAGCAGTCCCCGAAGGGTCACTAATGAAAAACTGTTTTTT.

The V and J genes are TRBV5-1 and TRBJ1-3; tentative D call: TRBD1 (6 bases). The CDR3 runs 15 residues. Trimming removed 4 bases from V and 0 bases from J, with 11 bases in between. The germline CDR1 and CDR2 sequences are SGHRS and YFSETQ. The CDR3 loop is CASSRDKNSGNTIYF. The CDR3 DNA follows: TGCGCCAGCAGCCGGGACAAAAACTCTGGAAACACCATATATTTT.

The rearrangement uses TRBV28 and TRBJ2-7; 9 bases match TRBD1. Germline CDR1 and CDR2: MDHEN and SYDVKM. V trimming: 6 bases; J trimming: 5 bases; junction bases outside the gene matches: 11. The CDR3 extends over 15 amino acids. In DNA form, the CDR3 reads TGTGCCAGCAGAAACAGACAGGGGGAAATGCACGAGCAGTACTTC. Its translation: CASRNRQGEMHEQYF.

The gene calls are TRBV11-2 and TRBJ2-4; no definite D call. Looked up from germline, CDR1 is SGHAT and CDR2 is FQNNGV. The CDR3 covers 15 residues. V shed 6 bases and J shed 0 bases, with 12 bases lying between them. CDR3 sequence reads: CASSLSHLAKNIQYF. In DNA form, the CDR3 reads TGTGCCAGCAGTCTCTCCCACTTAGCCAAAAACATTCAGTACTTC.

The chain joins TRBV4-2 to TRBJ2-7; 10 positions agree with TRBD2. The length of the CDR3 is 16 residues. CDR1 and CDR2 (germline): LGHNA, YNFKEQ. Losses at the gene ends were 3 bases for V and 2 bases for J; bases not matched to a gene: 7. Here the CDR3 DNA reads TGTGCCAGCAGCCACCTTCTAGCGGGAGTCCCCTACGAGCAGTACTTC. It encodes CASSHLLAGVPYEQYF.

The rearrangement links TRBV28 to TRBJ1-3; tentative D call: TRBD1 (5 bases). This CDR3 region has 14 residues. V lost 5 bases and J lost 3, with 11 bases in between. The germline CDR1 and CDR2 sequences are MDHEN and SYDVKM. DNA of the CDR3: TGTGCCAGCAGTCACGGGGGGGTTGGAAACACCATATATTTT. Translated, it gives CASSHGGVGNTIYF.

The chain uses TRBV6-6 and TRBJ1-5; no firm D call. Trimming took 7 bases from V and 15 from J, leaving 22 bases between them. The CDR3 has 13 residues. CDR1 and CDR2 (germline): MNHNY, SVGAGI (reference sequence). The CDR3 DNA is TGTGCCAGCACCTACCTCAAGAATTGGAAGGTGCATTTT. It is translated as CASTYLKNWKVHF.

The V and J genes are TRBV11-3 and TRBJ2-5; 8 bases are a match to TRBD1. There are 13 residues in the CDR3. Germline CDR1 is SGHNT and CDR2 is YENEEA. Losses at the gene ends were 5 bases for V and 3 bases for J; bases not matched to a gene: 2. The CDR3 loop is CASSMGQEETQYF. The DNA of the CDR3 is TGTGCCAGCAGCATGGGACAGGAAGAGACCCAGTACTTC.

The gene calls are TRBV7-2 and TRBJ2-1; 8 nucleotides line up with TRBD2. The CDR3 sequence is 15 residues long. Unmatched junction bases numbered 8, after V lost 2 bases and J lost 8 bases. CDR1 and CDR2 (germline): SGHTA, FQGNSA. CDR3 amino acids: CASSLREREFYEQFF. CDR3 DNA: TGTGCCAGCAGCTTACGGGAGCGGGAGTTCTATGAGCAGTTCTTC.

A remark on this clone: One end of the junction varies from germline; a read error may be responsible. The genes are TRBV9 and TRBJ2-2; possible D gene TRBD2, 5 bases. Germline V gene lookup returns CDR1 SGDLS and CDR2 YYNGEE. This CDR3 region has 12 residues. The DNA of the CDR3 is TGTGCCGGCAGCGCCCTCACCGGGGAGCTGTTCTTT. Encoded protein: CAGSALTGELFF.

This chain connects TRBV7-2 to TRBJ2-7; D possibly corresponds to TRBD1 (5 bases). The germline CDR1 and CDR2 sequences are SGHTA and FQGNSA. Trimming removed 1 base from V and 7 bases from J, with 14 bases in between. The length of the CDR3 is 14 residues. Here the CDR3 DNA reads TGTGCCAGCAGCTTAGTAGGGGCCGCCCTAGAGCAGTACTTC. This translates into CASSLVGAALEQYF.

The count of this clone is one. The chain is built from TRBV7-2 and TRBJ1-1; D unresolved. Germline V gene lookup returns CDR1 SGHTA and CDR2 FQGNSA. Trimming took off 2 bases at V and 3 bases at J, with 13 bases between the two ends. This CDR3 has 15 amino acids. CDR3 DNA sequence: TGTGCCAGCAGCTTATTCACGGGCGAGCACACTGAAGCTTTCTTT. As protein: CASSLFTGEHTEAFF.

The chain carries TRBV29-1 and TRBJ1-2, with TRBD1 identical over 10 bases. The CDR3 consists of 14 residues. Germline CDR1 and CDR2: SQVTM and ANQGSEA. Trimming cost V 2 bases and J 1 base; bases outside gene matches: 1. As DNA, the CDR3 is TGCAGCGTTGAAAGGGACAGGGGTAACTATGGCTACACCTTC. Encoded protein: CSVERDRGNYGYTF.

CDR3 loop: CASSLVPGQGSDTIYF. In DNA form, the CDR3 reads TGTGCCAGCTCACTGGTTCCGGGACAGGGGTCGGACACCATATATTTT. The chain is built from TRBV18 and TRBJ1-3, with TRBD1 matching over 10 bases. This CDR3 spans 16 amino acids. The germline CDR1 and CDR2 sequences are KGHSH and LQKENI. The junction had 11 bases not matched to a gene; V was cut back by 4 bases and J by 8 bases.

The genes are TRBV27 and TRBJ2-2; D not certain. In germline, CDR1 is MNHEY, CDR2 SMNVEV (reference sequence). V was cut by 3 bases and J by 1 base, with 6 bases left in between. The CDR3 length is 14 residues. The CDR3 loop reads CASSFGLNTGELFF. In DNA, the CDR3 is TGTGCCAGCAGTTTTGGTCTGAACACCGGGGAGCTGTTTTTT.

The chain has TRBV4-1 and TRBJ1-5; D gene uncertain. The CDR3 consists of 15 residues. Germline V lookup: CDR1 MGHRA, CDR2 YSYEKL. Trimming stripped 4 bases from V and 2 bases from J, with 12 bases between. The DNA of the CDR3 is TGCGCCAGCAGCCCCCGAGTCTTAGGCAATCAGCCCCAGCATTTT. Amino acids: CASSPRVLGNQPQHF.

The V and J genes are TRBV6-1 and TRBJ2-2, with a possible D match to TRBD1 (6 bases). Germline CDR1 MNHNS, CDR2 SASEGT. Trimming stripped 7 bases from V and 1 base from J, with 10 bases between. The CDR3 consists of 14 residues. The CDR3 reads CASTRGGNTGELFF. DNA of the CDR3: TGTGCCAGCACCCGAGGGGGGAACACCGGGGAGCTGTTTTTT.

V is TRBV5-4 and J is TRBJ2-7, with D tentatively TRBD2 (6 bases). V was shortened by 3 bases and J by 2 bases, with 15 bases between the two germline ends. This CDR3 is built from 15 residues. Germline V gene lookup returns CDR1 SGHNT and CDR2 YYREEE (reference sequence). The CDR3 DNA reads as TGTGCCAGCAGCTGGGACTGGCAAGGTGCCTACGAGCAGTACTTC. This codes for CASSWDWQGAYEQYF.

The J gene is TRBJ2-5, the V gene TRBV6-5, with 7 bases fitting TRBD2. The germline V gene has CDR1 MNHEY and CDR2 SVGAGI. V was pared by 6 bases and J by 7 bases, with 11 bases of the junction left unmatched. The CDR3 has 14 amino acids. CDR3 nucleotides: TGTGCCAGCAGGGGACCGGGGGAGGGAGCGACCCAGTACTTC. Translated, it gives CASRGPGEGATQYF.

The CDR3 DNA reads as TGTGCCAGCAGTGAAGTGGGAAATGAGCAGTTCTTC. Its translation is CASSEVGNEQFF. The chain carries TRBV6-1 and TRBJ2-1; the D is unclear. The CDR3 length is 12 residues. In germline, CDR1 is MNHNS, CDR2 SASEGT. V was clipped by 1 base and J by 7 bases, with 5 bases between them.

V gene TRBV19 combines with J gene TRBJ1-1; D not certain. This CDR3 region has 15 residues. Germline V gene data show CDR1 as LNHDA and CDR2 as SQIVND (reference sequence). Trimming shortened V by 5 bases and J by 1 base, and 14 bases separated the two germline ends. As DNA, the CDR3 is TGTGCCAGTAGTTCCCGAGGTTGGACGAACACTGAAGCTTTCTTT. This codes for CASSSRGWTNTEAFF.

The V and J genes are TRBV5-5 and TRBJ1-4; TRBD1 matches 9 bases. Germline lookup yields CDR1 SGHKS and CDR2 YYEKEE (reference sequence). This CDR3 region has 14 residues. Trimming removed 4 bases from V and 7 bases from J; junction bases left unmatched: 5. The CDR3 loop is CASSPGTGIEKLFF. CDR3 DNA sequence: TGTGCCAGCAGCCCCGGGACAGGGATTGAAAAACTGTTTTTT.

This clone was seen once. DNA of the CDR3: TGTGCCAGCAGCTTGAACCTAGCGGGAGGAAATACGCAGTATTTT. It translates to CASSLNLAGGNTQYF. The chain carries TRBV5-5 and TRBJ2-3; 11 nucleotides match TRBD2. This CDR3 has 15 residues. Trimming took 1 base from V and 7 from J; bases not matched to a gene: 5. Germline CDR1 SGHKS, CDR2 YYEKEE (reference sequence).

This sequence joins TRBV7-2 and TRBJ1-1; D is uncertain. The CDR3 length is 16 residues. Trimming left V 3 bases short and J 8 bases short, with 22 bases between. Per the germline V gene, CDR1 is SGHTA and CDR2 is FQGNSA. CDR3: CASSLRWRTANAEAFF. The CDR3 DNA sequence: TGTGCCAGCAGCTTGAGGTGGAGGACGGCCAACGCGGAAGCTTTCTTT.

This clone was seen just once. The chain couples TRBV28 to TRBJ2-7, with 7 bases that match TRBD2. V gave up 6 bases and J gave up 3 bases; unmatched junction bases: 11. Germline-derived CDR1 and CDR2 are MDHEN and SYDVKM. This CDR3 contains 15 residues. CDR3 residues: CASSRRRGSYYEQYF. CDR3 bases: TGTGCCAGCAGCCGTCGCCGCGGGAGTTACTACGAGCAGTACTTC.

This sequence joins TRBV28 and TRBJ2-1; D might be TRBD2 (6 bases). Germline V gene sequence: CDR1 MDHEN, CDR2 SYDVKM. The V gene lost 6 bases and the J gene lost 6 bases, with 9 bases spanning the gap. The CDR3 length is 12 residues. As DNA, the CDR3 is TGTGCCAGCAGACTAGCCACCAATGAGCAGTTCTTC. Its protein product is CASRLATNEQFF. The whole variable domain, filled in from reference TRBV28 and TRBJ2-1, reads DVKVTQSSRYLVKRTGEKVFLECVQDMDHENMFWYRQDPGLGLRLIYFSYDVKMKEKGDIPEGYSVSREKKERFSLILESASTNQTSMYLCASRLATNEQFFGPGTRLTVL.